The 21 T cell receptor beta chains below were found in one sample sequenced in a study of blood T cell repertoires in COVID-19 (TCRdb year 2020). Library preparation used the immunoSEQ multiplex PCR assay. This is the immuneACCESS table as TCRdb keeps it, with only in-frame sequences that have V and J called. A part of the clones is gone; compared with another copy, unresolved V genes explain less than half, and the rest is unexplained. The sample table contains about 6,800 clones; only one count was recorded for around 85% of them. The ten top clones hold around 17% of the sample. Sequencing used peripheral blood. These TCRs come from a human donor in a cohort sampled during active COVID-19.

CDR3 protein: CASHQSTGKHF. CDR3 DNA: TGTGCAAGTCACCAATCGACGGGGAAGCATTTT. V usage is TRBV12-2 and J usage is TRBJ1-5. TRBV12-2 constitutes a pseudogene. There are 11 residues in the CDR3.

The chain has TRBV3-1 (or the pseudogene TRBV3-2) and TRBJ1-5; D not resolved. Germline loops: CDR1 LGHDT, CDR2 YNNKEL (reference sequence). Trimming took 4 bases from V and 5 from J, leaving 21 bases between them. The CDR3 extends over 17 amino acids. Here the CDR3 reads CASSPVYPFWHHQPQHF. The CDR3 DNA sequence: TGTGCCAGCAGCCCTGTTTATCCTTTTTGGCATCATCAGCCCCAGCATTTT.

This chain joins TRBV6-5 and TRBJ2-1, with TRBD2 matching over 8 bases. This CDR3 comprises 15 residues. Looked up from germline, CDR1 is MNHEY and CDR2 is SVGAGI. V lost 2 bases, J lost 4 bases, and 4 bases stayed unmatched. The CDR3 protein is CASSYGAGVYNEQFF. For the CDR3, the DNA is TGTGCCAGCAGTTACGGAGCGGGAGTATACAATGAGCAGTTCTTC.

This clone has more than one count but fewer than ten. The chain links TRBV9 to TRBJ2-2; 7 bases fit TRBD2. The CDR3 is 16 residues long. V gave up 0 bases and J gave up 4 bases; unmatched junction bases: 6. Germline CDR1 SGDLS, CDR2 YYNGEE. Written as DNA, the CDR3 is TGTGCCAGCAGCGTAGTTGGCGGGAGTGGCACCGGGGAGCTGTTTTTT. Translating gives CASSVVGGSGTGELFF.

V and J are TRBV5-4 and TRBJ1-1; 8 bases fit TRBD1. The V gene's germline CDR1 is SGHNT and CDR2 YYREEE (reference sequence). With 1 base clipped from V and 0 bases from J, the junction kept 5 bases outside the gene matches. There are 16 residues in the CDR3. This chain's CDR3 is CASSLYTGGLNTEAFF. CDR3 DNA sequence: TGTGCCAGCAGCTTGTACACAGGGGGTCTGAACACTGAAGCTTTCTTT.

V gene TRBV29-1 combines with J gene TRBJ2-7; perhaps TRBD1 as D (5 bases). CDR3 length: 11 residues. Per the germline V gene, CDR1 is SQVTM and CDR2 is ANQGSEA. V lost 6 bases and J lost 6, with 12 bases in between. The CDR3 DNA is TGCAGCGTAGGCGACAGAGGCGAGCAGTACTTC. Protein product: CSVGDRGEQYF.

V gene TRBV15 combines with J gene TRBJ1-1; tentative D call: TRBD1 (6 bases). V was trimmed by 2 bases and J by 1 base, leaving 11 bases between them. This CDR3 comprises 15 residues. Germline V CDR1 and CDR2: LNHNV, YYDKDF (reference sequence). This CDR3 is CATSRSDSPNTEAFF. In DNA form, the CDR3 reads TGTGCCACCAGCAGATCGGACAGTCCGAACACTGAAGCTTTCTTT.

This clone was recorded only once. V is TRBV15 and J is TRBJ1-1; no clear D. The ends were cut back, 6 bases at V and 4 bases at J, with 6 bases in the middle. The CDR3 is made up of 11 amino acids. From germline, CDR1 is LNHNV and CDR2 YYDKDF (reference sequence). CDR3 DNA: TGTGCCACCAGGGGAGGCACTGAAGCTTTCTTT. Translating it yields CATRGGTEAFF.

This chain connects TRBV24-1 to TRBJ2-7; 9 bases match TRBD2. Trimming at V came to 9 bases and at J to 2 bases, leaving 13 bases not matched to a gene. The CDR3 sequence is 16 residues long. The germline V gene has CDR1 KGHDR and CDR2 SFDVKD. The CDR3 protein is CATGVISSGMPYEQYF. In DNA, the CDR3 is TGTGCCACCGGAGTAATTTCTAGCGGGATGCCCTACGAGCAGTACTTC.

The chain joins TRBV6-5 to TRBJ1-1; 12 nucleotides align to TRBD1. CDR1 is MNHEY, CDR2 SVGAGI, per germline. J gave up 3 bases and V 6 bases, and 2 bases lay outside the gene matches. The CDR3 has 14 amino acids. CDR3 protein: CASRWDRGHTEAFF. For the CDR3, the DNA is TGTGCCAGCAGATGGGACAGGGGGCACACTGAAGCTTTCTTT.

A single count supports this clone. The gene calls are TRBV28 and TRBJ2-7, with 7 bases identical to TRBD1. V was pared by 4 bases and J by 4 bases, with 13 bases of the junction left unmatched. CDR1 and CDR2 from the germline V gene are MDHEN and SYDVKM. This CDR3 is built from 16 residues. CDR3 region: CASSSPGDRILYEQYF. In nucleotides, the CDR3 is TGTGCCAGCAGTTCCCCCGGGGACAGAATCCTTTACGAGCAGTACTTC.

The chain carries TRBV10-3 and TRBJ2-3; TRBD2 agrees at 12 bases. The CDR3 sequence is 14 residues long. From germline, CDR1 is ENHRY and CDR2 SYGVKD. V lost 10 bases, J lost 7 bases, and 9 bases stayed unmatched. The DNA for the CDR3 is TGTGCCACCCTAGCGGGGGGGCGTTCTAATACGCAGTATTTT. Protein product: CATLAGGRSNTQYF.

CDR3 sequence (DNA): TGCGCCAGCACGGGAAGGACTCCTCTCTACGAGCAGTACTTC. Its protein is CASTGRTPLYEQYF. The chain combines TRBV10-2 with TRBJ2-7; D is possibly TRBD2 (5 bases). The CDR3 sequence is 14 residues long. Germline-derived CDR1 and CDR2 are WSHSY and SAAADI. V shed 7 bases and J shed 3 bases, with 16 bases lying between them.

The rearrangement uses TRBV5-5 and TRBJ1-6; D unresolved. Between the trimmed V and J ends, which lost 3 bases and 0 bases, there was a span of 7 bases. CDR3 size: 15 residues. Germline V CDR1 and CDR2: SGHKS, YYEKEE (reference sequence). CDR3 sequence (DNA): TGTGCCAGCAGCTACGGCGGCTCCTATAATTCACCCCTCCACTTT. Translation: CASSYGGSYNSPLHF.

The count of this clone is one. This chain joins TRBV5-4 and TRBJ1-1, with 8 bases identical to TRBD1. CDR1 is SGHNT, CDR2 YYREEE, per germline (reference sequence). V shed 4 bases and J 0 bases; nucleotides not matched to a gene: 2. The CDR3 sequence is 14 residues long. The CDR3 DNA follows: TGTGCCAGCAGCGGGGGACAGGTGAACACTGAAGCTTTCTTT. Amino acid sequence: CASSGGQVNTEAFF.

Here the CDR3 DNA reads TGTGCCAGCAGCGTTGACAGCTATGGTGGCTACACCTTC. Protein product: CASSVDSYGGYTF. The chain has TRBV9 and TRBJ1-2; TRBD1 might be the D (5 bases). V dropped 2 bases and J dropped 7 bases, with 12 bases sitting between them. The length of the CDR3 is 13 residues. Germline CDR1 and CDR2: SGDLS and YYNGEE. Supplemented by reference TRBV9 and TRBJ1-2, the full variable domain reads DSGVTQTPKHLITATGQRVTLRCSPRSGDLSVYWYQQSLDQGLQFLIQYYNGEERAKGNILERFSAQQFPDLHSELNLSSLELGDSALYFCASSVDSYGGYTFGSGTRLTVV.

J is TRBJ2-7 and V is TRBV12-3 or TRBV12-4, with TRBD1 matching 7 bases. CDR3 length: 13 residues. Trimming at V came to 6 bases and at J to 3 bases, leaving 5 bases not matched to a gene. The CDR3 here is CASSRDRVYEQYF. The CDR3 DNA sequence: TGTGCCAGCAGCCGAGACAGGGTCTACGAGCAGTACTTC.

The J gene is TRBJ1-6, the V gene TRBV28; D unclear. The CDR3 covers 12 residues. The germline gives CDR1 MDHEN, CDR2 SYDVKM. V dropped 4 bases and J dropped 8 bases, with 6 bases sitting between them. The CDR3, as DNA: TGTGCCAGCAGTTGGGGAGATTCACCCCTCCACTTT. As protein: CASSWGDSPLHF. The full variable domain, its missing parts supplied by reference TRBV28 and TRBJ1-6, is DVKVTQSSRYLVKRTGEKVFLECVQDMDHENMFWYRQDPGLGLRLIYFSYDVKMKEKGDIPEGYSVSREKKERFSLILESASTNQTSMYLCASSWGDSPLHFGNGTRLTVT.

The chain is built from TRBV2 and TRBJ1-6; 9 bases are a match to TRBD1. The V and J ends lost 6 bases and 9 bases, in that order; junction bases with no gene match: 6. The CDR3 totals 14 residues. Germline V gene sequence: CDR1 SNHLY, CDR2 FYNNEI. The CDR3 loop is CASSGTGPTSPLHF. The CDR3 nucleotides are TGTGCCAGCAGCGGGACAGGGCCCACTTCACCCCTCCACTTT.

The chain employs TRBV2 and TRBJ1-6; 7 bases fit TRBD1. CDR1 and CDR2 from the germline V gene are SNHLY and FYNNEI. V was pared by 6 bases and J by 6 bases, with 5 bases of the junction left unmatched. CDR3 size: 14 residues. CDR3 sequence reads: CASSLGTANSPLHF. CDR3 coding DNA: TGTGCCAGCAGCCTAGGGACAGCTAATTCACCCCTCCACTTT. Full variable domain (outside the CDR3, taken from reference TRBV2 and TRBJ1-6): EPEVTQTPSHQVTQMGQEVILRCVPISNHLYFYWYRQILGQKVEFLVSFYNNEISEKSEIFDDQFSVERPDGSNFTLKIRSTKLEDSAMYFCASSLGTANSPLHFGNGTRLTVT.

This sequence joins TRBV5-1 and TRBJ2-5; the match to TRBD2 covers 10 bases. V was pared by 2 bases and J by 4 bases, with 5 bases of the junction left unmatched. The CDR3 loop spans 15 amino acids. Per germline, CDR1 SGHRS and CDR2 YFSETQ. The CDR3, as DNA: TGCGCCAGCAGCTTTTCTAGCGGGAGAGGAGAGACCCAGTACTTC. Translated: CASSFSSGRGETQYF.